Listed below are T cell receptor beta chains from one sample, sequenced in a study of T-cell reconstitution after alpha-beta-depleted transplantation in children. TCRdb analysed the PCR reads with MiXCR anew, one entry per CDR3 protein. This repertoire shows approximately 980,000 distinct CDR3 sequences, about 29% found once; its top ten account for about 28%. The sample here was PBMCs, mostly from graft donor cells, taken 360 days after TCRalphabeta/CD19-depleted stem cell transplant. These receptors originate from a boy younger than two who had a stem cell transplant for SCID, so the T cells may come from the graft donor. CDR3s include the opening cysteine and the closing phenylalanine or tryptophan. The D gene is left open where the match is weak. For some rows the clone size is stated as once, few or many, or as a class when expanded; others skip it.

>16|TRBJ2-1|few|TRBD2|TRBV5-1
CASSPPTSGGAGEQFF
TGCGCCAGCAGCCCTCCGACTAGCGGGGGGGCGGGTGAGCAGTTCTTC
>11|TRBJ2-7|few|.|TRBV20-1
CSGVTTYEQYF
TGCAGTGGGGTCACCACCTACGAGCAGTACTTC
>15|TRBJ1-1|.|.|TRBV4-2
CASSPTTGENTEAFF
TGTGCCAGCAGCCCGACAACCGGGGAGAACACTGAAGCTTTCTTT
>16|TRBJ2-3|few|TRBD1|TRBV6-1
CASSEMDRSTTDTQYF
TGTGCCAGCAGTGAGATGGACAGGTCAACCACAGATACGCAGTATTTT
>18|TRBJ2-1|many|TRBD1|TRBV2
CASSVSDRLFIPYNEQFF
TGTGCCAGCAGTGTCTCGGACAGGTTATTCATACCTTACAATGAGCAGTTCTTC
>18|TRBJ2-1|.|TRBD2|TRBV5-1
CASIPLTQSGGAIDEQFF
TGCGCCAGCATTCCCCTAACTCAGAGCGGGGGGGCCATCGATGAGCAGTTCTTC
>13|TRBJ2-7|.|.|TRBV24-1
CATSAGSTYEQYF
TGTGCCACCAGTGCAGGGTCCACCTACGAGCAGTACTTC
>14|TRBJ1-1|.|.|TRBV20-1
CSAEKGGGNTEAFF
TGCAGTGCGGAAAAAGGGGGGGGGAACACTGAAGCTTTCTTT
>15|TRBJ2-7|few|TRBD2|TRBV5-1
CASSLSAGVRHEQYF
TGCGCCAGCAGCCTCTCGGCGGGGGTGAGGCACGAGCAGTACTTC
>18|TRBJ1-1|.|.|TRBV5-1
CASSLDLRIQSSNTKAFF
TGCGCCAGCAGCTTGGATTTACGGATTCAATCGTCGAACACTAAAGCTTTCTTT
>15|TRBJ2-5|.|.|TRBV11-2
CASSLHRRQQETQYF
TGTGCCAGCAGCTTACACCGTCGGCAGCAAGAGACCCAGTACTTC
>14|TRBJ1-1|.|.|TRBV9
CASSVVVANTEAFF
TGTGCCAGCAGCGTAGTCGTGGCGAACACTGAAGCTTTCTTT
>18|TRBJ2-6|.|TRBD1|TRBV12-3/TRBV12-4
CASSPRTGASSGANVLTF
TGTGCCAGCAGTCCGAGGACAGGGGCGAGCTCTGGGGCCAACGTCCTGACTTTC
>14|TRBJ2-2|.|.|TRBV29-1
CSVARGINTGELFF
TGCAGCGTCGCTCGGGGGATTAACACCGGGGAGCTGTTTTTT
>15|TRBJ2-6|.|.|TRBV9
CASSVGTTGANVLTF
TGTGCCAGCAGCGTAGGGACCACAGGGGCCAACGTCCTGACTTTC
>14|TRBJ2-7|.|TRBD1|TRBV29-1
CSVAYGTGSYEQYF
TGCAGCGTTGCGTATGGGACAGGGTCCTACGAGCAGTACTTC
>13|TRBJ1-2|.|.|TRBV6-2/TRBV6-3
CASSGNWNYGYTF
TGTGCCAGCTCGGGTAACTGGAACTATGGCTACACCTTC
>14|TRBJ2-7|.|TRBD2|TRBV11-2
CASSFTRGAYEQYF
TGTGCCAGCAGCTTCACGCGGGGGGCCTACGAGCAGTACTTC
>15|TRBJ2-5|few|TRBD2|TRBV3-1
CASSLSSGGPETQYF
TGTGCCAGCAGCCTATCTAGCGGGGGACCGGAGACCCAGTACTTC
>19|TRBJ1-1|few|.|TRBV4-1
CASSQGVVNRAPGDTEAFF
TGCGCCAGCAGCCAAGGAGTCGTGAACAGGGCCCCCGGGGACACTGAAGCTTTCTTT
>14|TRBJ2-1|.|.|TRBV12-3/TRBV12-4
CASSLLVRDNEQFF
TGTGCCAGCAGTTTACTCGTACGGGACAATGAGCAGTTCTTC
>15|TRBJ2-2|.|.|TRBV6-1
CASSVPPGGTGELFF
TGTGCCAGCAGTGTGCCCCCCGGTGGCACCGGGGAGCTGTTTTTT
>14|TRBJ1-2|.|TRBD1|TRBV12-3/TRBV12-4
CASRSTGRGYGYTF
TGTGCCAGCAGATCGACAGGGCGGGGATATGGCTACACCTTC
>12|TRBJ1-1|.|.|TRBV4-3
CASSPPWGGAFF
TGCGCCAGCAGCCCACCTTGGGGGGGAGCTTTCTTT
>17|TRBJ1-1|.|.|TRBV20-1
CSAAHSGRGGSNTEAFF
TGCAGTGCAGCCCACTCAGGGCGGGGAGGCTCGAACACTGAAGCTTTCTTT
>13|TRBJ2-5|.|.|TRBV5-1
CASSPNGVETQYF
TGCGCCAGCAGCCCTAACGGCGTGGAGACCCAGTACTTC
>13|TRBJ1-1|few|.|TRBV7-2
CASSQRMNTEAFF
TGTGCCAGCAGCCAAAGGATGAACACTGAAGCTTTCTTT
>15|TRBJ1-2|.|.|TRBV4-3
CASSQEGRSNYGYTF
TGCGCCAGCAGCCAAGAGGGCCGAAGTAACTATGGCTACACCTTC
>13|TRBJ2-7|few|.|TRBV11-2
CASSLDREGEQYF
TGTGCCAGCAGCTTGGATAGGGAAGGCGAGCAGTACTTC
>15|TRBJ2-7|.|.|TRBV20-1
CSARVPAQGSYEQYF
TGCAGTGCTAGAGTGCCAGCGCAAGGCTCCTACGAGCAGTACTTC
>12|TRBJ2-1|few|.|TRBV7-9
CASRGIASEQFF
TGTGCCAGCAGAGGGATAGCTTCCGAGCAGTTCTTC
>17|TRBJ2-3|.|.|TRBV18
CASSPGRNGLGTDTQYF
TGTGCCAGCTCACCAGGGAGGAACGGGCTCGGGACAGATACGCAGTATTTT
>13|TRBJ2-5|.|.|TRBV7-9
CASAKLWQETQYF
TGTGCCAGCGCTAAGCTGTGGCAAGAGACCCAGTACTTC
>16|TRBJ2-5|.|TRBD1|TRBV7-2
CASSLSGTGLQETQYF
TGTGCCAGCAGCCTTTCGGGGACAGGGTTGCAAGAGACCCAGTACTTC
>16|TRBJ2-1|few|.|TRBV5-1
CASSLDPRGPYGEQFF
TGCGCCAGCAGCTTGGATCCGCGGGGGCCTTACGGTGAGCAGTTCTTC
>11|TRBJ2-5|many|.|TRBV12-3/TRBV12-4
CASSLIETQYF
TGTGCCAGCAGCCTCATAGAGACCCAGTACTTC
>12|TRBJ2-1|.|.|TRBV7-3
CASRAKPGEQFF
TGTGCCAGCAGAGCCAAACCGGGTGAGCAGTTCTTC
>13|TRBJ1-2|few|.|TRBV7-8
CASSSYSLGGYTF
TGTGCCAGCAGCTCGTACAGTTTGGGTGGCTACACCTTC
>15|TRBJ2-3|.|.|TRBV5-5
CASSFGATSTDTQYF
TGTGCCAGCAGCTTCGGTGCTACTAGCACAGATACGCAGTATTTT
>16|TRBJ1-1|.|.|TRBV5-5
CASSPITGTSNTEAFF
TGTGCCAGCAGCCCCATTACAGGGACCTCGAACACTGAAGCTTTCTTT
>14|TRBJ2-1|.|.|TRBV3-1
CASSPDHRSHEQFF
TGTGCCAGCAGCCCAGACCACAGGAGCCATGAGCAGTTCTTC
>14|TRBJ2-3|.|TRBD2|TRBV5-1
CASSQTSTTDTQYF
TGCGCCAGCAGCCAGACTAGCACCACAGATACGCAGTATTTT
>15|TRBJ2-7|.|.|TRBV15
CATSTPPGLSYEQYF
TGTGCCACCAGCACCCCCCCGGGACTTTCCTACGAGCAGTACTTC
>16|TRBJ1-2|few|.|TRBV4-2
CASSQDGPLVNYGYTF
TGTGCCAGCAGCCAAGACGGACCCCTCGTTAACTATGGCTACACCTTC
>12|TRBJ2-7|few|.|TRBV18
CASSPSGPEQYF
TGTGCCAGCTCACCATCCGGGCCAGAGCAGTACTTC
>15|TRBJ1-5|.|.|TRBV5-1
CASSLGTADNQPQHF
TGCGCCAGCAGCCTTGGGACGGCAGATAATCAGCCCCAGCATTTT
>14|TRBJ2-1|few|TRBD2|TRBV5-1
CASSFGLAVGEQFF
TGCGCCAGCAGCTTTGGACTAGCGGTGGGTGAGCAGTTCTTC
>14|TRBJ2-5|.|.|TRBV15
CATSREEIQETQYF
TGTGCCACCAGTAGGGAAGAGATTCAAGAGACCCAGTACTTC